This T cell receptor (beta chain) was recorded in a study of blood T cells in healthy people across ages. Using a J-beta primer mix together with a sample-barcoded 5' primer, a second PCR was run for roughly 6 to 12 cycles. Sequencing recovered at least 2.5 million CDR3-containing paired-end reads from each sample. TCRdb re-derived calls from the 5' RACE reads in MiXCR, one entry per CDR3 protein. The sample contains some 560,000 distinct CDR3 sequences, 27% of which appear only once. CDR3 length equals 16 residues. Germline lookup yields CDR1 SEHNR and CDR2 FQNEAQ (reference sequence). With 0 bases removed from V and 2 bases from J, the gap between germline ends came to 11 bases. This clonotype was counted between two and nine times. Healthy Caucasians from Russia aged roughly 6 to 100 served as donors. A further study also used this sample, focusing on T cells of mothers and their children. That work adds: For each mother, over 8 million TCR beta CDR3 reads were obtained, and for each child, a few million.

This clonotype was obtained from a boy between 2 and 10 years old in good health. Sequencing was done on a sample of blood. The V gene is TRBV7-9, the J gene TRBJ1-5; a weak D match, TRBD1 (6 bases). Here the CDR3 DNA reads TGTGCCAGCAGCTTAGCGGGGACAAGCGGCAATCAGCCCCAGCATTTT. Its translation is CASSLAGTSGNQPQHF.